This T cell receptor (beta chain) was recovered during a study of blood T cell repertoires in COVID-19. Study at large: From the United States, Italy and Spain came samples of acute and convalescent COVID-19.

The assay was immunoSEQ multiplex PCR, and TCRdb's table has in-frame clones only and misses some. This table has 230,000 or so clones, approximately 90% appearing once. V was trimmed by 3 bases and J by 6 bases, leaving 7 bases between them. This CDR3 region has 12 residues. Germline CDR1 reads SGHNT; CDR2 reads YYREEE (reference sequence). The receptor was isolated from a woman aged 40 to 55 with acute COVID-19. Sequenced sample: PBMCs or T cells enriched from blood (not recorded which). The J gene is TRBJ2-1, the V gene TRBV5-4, with TRBD2 as a possible D gene (5 bases). CDR3 bases: TGTGCCAGCAGCTCGCTAGCCAATGAGCAGTTCTTC. Its protein is CASSSLANEQFF.